Here is one T cell receptor (beta chain) with its context. The data were obtained in a study of identical twins. V lost 4 bases and J lost 1, with 8 bases in between. Germline V gene data show CDR1 as SNHLY and CDR2 as FYNNEI. This CDR3 contains 14 residues. MiXCR was run by TCRdb on the 5' RACE reads, yielding one entry per CDR3 protein. The data hold around 500,000 distinct CDR3 sequences, with approximately 15% observed a single time. This sample was also put to use in a study of yellow fever vaccine responses in identical twins.

The V and J genes are TRBV2 and TRBJ2-4; D not certain. Specimen: CD4+ T cells sorted from blood. The receptor was derived from a woman aged 18-29 years in good health. The CDR3 DNA reads as TGTGCCAGCAGTGTATCCGAGGCCAAAAACATTCAGTACTTC. Amino acids: CASSVSEAKNIQYF.